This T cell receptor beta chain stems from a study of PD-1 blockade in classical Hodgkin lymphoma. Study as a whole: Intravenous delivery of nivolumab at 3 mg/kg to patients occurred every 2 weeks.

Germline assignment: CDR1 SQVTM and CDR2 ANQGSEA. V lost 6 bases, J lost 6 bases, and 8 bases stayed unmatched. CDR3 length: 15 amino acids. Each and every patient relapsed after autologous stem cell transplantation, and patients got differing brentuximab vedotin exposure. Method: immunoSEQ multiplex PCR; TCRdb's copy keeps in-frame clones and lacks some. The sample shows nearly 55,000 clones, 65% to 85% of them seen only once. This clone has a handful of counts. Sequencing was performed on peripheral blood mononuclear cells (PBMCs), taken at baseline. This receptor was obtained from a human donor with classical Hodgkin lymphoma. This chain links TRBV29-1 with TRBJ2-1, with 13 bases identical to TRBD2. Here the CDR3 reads CSVLRTSGRSNEQFF. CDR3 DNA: TGCAGCGTCCTCAGGACTAGCGGGAGAAGCAATGAGCAGTTCTTC.